These 27 T cell receptor beta chains share one sample of origin, sequenced in a study of blood T cells in healthy people across ages. A second roughly 6 to 12 cycle PCR used barcoded and J-beta primers. MiXCR was run by TCRdb on the 5' RACE reads, yielding one entry per CDR3 protein. This table has some 1,500,000 distinct CDR3 sequences, under 55% appearing once. Sequencing was performed on blood. The source is a woman aged 18-30 years in good health.

The chain's CDR3 is CASCGSSNQPQHF. The DNA for the CDR3 is TGTGCCAGCTGCGGGAGTAGCAATCAGCCCCAGCATTTT. The chain joins TRBV2 to TRBJ1-5; D remains ambiguous. CDR1 and CDR2 from the germline V gene are SNHLY and FYNNEI. The length of the CDR3 is 13 residues. V dropped 8 bases and J dropped 0 bases, with 8 bases sitting between them.

A word on this clonotype: This may be a read error: a much more frequent sequence differs by one nucleotide. This chain joins TRBV6-2 or TRBV6-3 and TRBJ2-1; 10 bases are a match to TRBD1. The J call could be wrong; TRBJ2-7 is a better fit for the DNA end. In germline, CDR1 is MNHEY, CDR2 SVGEGT. The CDR3 sequence is 15 residues long. CDR3 in DNA: TGTGCCAGCAGTCGGGACAGGGGCTCCTACAATGAGCAGTACTTC. Encoded protein: CASSRDRGSYNEQYF.

V gene TRBV4-1 combines with J gene TRBJ2-7; 9 bases align to TRBD2. Germline V CDR1 and CDR2: MGHRA, YSYEKL. V was pared by 1 base and J by 4 bases, with 11 bases of the junction left unmatched. The CDR3 covers 17 residues. CDR3 in amino acids: CASSQVYGLAGSYEQYF. The CDR3 bases are TGCGCCAGCAGCCAAGTATATGGCCTAGCGGGGTCATACGAGCAGTACTTC.

The gene calls are TRBV6-6 and TRBJ2-3, with 7 bases that match TRBD1. The CDR3 runs to 15 residues. The germline CDR1 and CDR2 sequences are MNHNY and SVGAGI (reference sequence). V shed 2 bases and J 9 bases; nucleotides not matched to a gene: 11. CDR3 sequence: CASSYPKGQQGTQYF. DNA of the CDR3: TGTGCCAGCAGTTACCCTAAGGGACAGCAAGGGACGCAGTATTTT.

This chain joins TRBV9 and TRBJ2-7, with D perhaps given as TRBD1 or TRBD2 (5 bases each). The germline CDR1 and CDR2 sequences are SGDLS and YYNGEE. V was shortened by 0 bases and J by 4 bases, with 14 bases between the two germline ends. The CDR3 is made up of 15 amino acids. CDR3 coding DNA: TGTGCCAGCAGCGTAGATGCAGGGACGGTGTACGAGCAGTACTTC. This translates into CASSVDAGTVYEQYF.

This chain links TRBV18 with TRBJ2-5; TRBD1 aligns across 8 bases. From germline, CDR1 is KGHSH and CDR2 LQKENI. The junction had 23 bases not matched to a gene; V was cut back by 3 bases and J by 11 bases. This CDR3 spans 18 amino acids. DNA for the CDR3: TGTGCCAGCTCACCGTGGACAGGGCCCCCCGGCTCCTACAATGAGCAGTACTTC. Translated, it gives CASSPWTGPPGSYNEQYF.

This clonotype has just a few counts. The CDR3 loop reads CASSQFPGTESYEQYF. As DNA, the CDR3 is TGCGCCAGCAGCCAATTTCCTGGGACCGAGTCCTACGAGCAGTACTTC. The chain combines TRBV4-3 with TRBJ2-7, with D perhaps matching TRBD1 or TRBD2 (5 bases each). V gave up 2 bases and J gave up 1 base, with 15 bases separating them. Per germline, CDR1 LGHNA and CDR2 YSLEER. The CDR3 is 16 residues long.

The chain has TRBV6-6 and TRBJ2-2, with a weak D call TRBD2 (6 bases). Per germline, CDR1 MNHNY and CDR2 SVGAGI (reference sequence). Trimming shortened V by 6 bases and J by 1 base, and 15 bases separated the two germline ends. This CDR3 has 16 amino acids. The chain's CDR3 is CASRVVASENTGELFF. CDR3 nucleotides: TGTGCCAGCAGAGTGGTGGCTAGCGAGAACACCGGGGAGCTGTTTTTT.

V and J are TRBV6-2 or TRBV6-3 and TRBJ2-5, with 7 bases identical to TRBD1. The CDR3 is 14 amino acids. CDR1 MNHEY and CDR2 SVGEGT come from the germline V gene. J lost 3 bases, V lost 2 bases, and 3 bases had no gene match. For the CDR3, the DNA is TGTGCCAGCAGTTACCGGGACAGAAAAGAGACCCAGTACTTC. Translated: CASSYRDRKETQYF.

In this sample, this clonotype turned up a few times. V usage is TRBV29-1 and J usage is TRBJ1-1; D not certain. CDR3 length equals 10 residues. Germline V gene data show CDR1 as SQVTM and CDR2 as ANQGSEA. The ends were cut back, 4 bases at V and 8 bases at J, with 8 bases in the middle. The CDR3 is CSVVDGEAFF. For the CDR3, the DNA is TGCAGCGTTGTTGACGGAGAAGCTTTCTTT.

This clonotype was seen repeatedly, ten times or more. The J gene is TRBJ2-7, the V gene TRBV25-1; D is undetermined. Germline CDR1 is MGHDK and CDR2 is SYGVNS. The V and J ends lost 4 bases and 2 bases respectively, with 6 bases between them. The CDR3 loop spans 12 amino acids. The CDR3 coding sequence is TGTGCCAGCAGTGTAAATACCTACGAGCAGTACTTC. The encoded protein is CASSVNTYEQYF.

The CDR3 loop is CSARRSDTQLYRYNEQFF. Here the CDR3 DNA reads TGCAGTGCTAGGAGGTCGGACACTCAGCTGTACCGCTACAATGAGCAGTTCTTC. V gene TRBV20-1 combines with J gene TRBJ2-1, with D possibly being TRBD1 (5 bases). The CDR3 sequence is 18 residues long. Trimming stripped 3 bases from V and 3 bases from J, with 24 bases between. CDR1 and CDR2 from the germline V gene are DFQATT and SNEGSKA (reference sequence).

This chain connects TRBV2 to TRBJ2-1; tentatively, D is TRBD2 (6 bases). CDR3 length: 14 amino acids. V shed 4 bases and J shed 4 bases, with 11 bases lying between them. Germline CDR1 is SNHLY and CDR2 is FYNNEI. CDR3 loop: CASSVGLNYNEQFF. CDR3 sequence (DNA): TGTGCCAGCAGTGTGGGACTCAATTACAATGAGCAGTTCTTC.

This chain connects TRBV15 to TRBJ1-2; no clear D. Per germline, CDR1 LNHNV and CDR2 YYDKDF (reference sequence). V was cut by 3 bases and J by 5 bases, with 13 bases left in between. The CDR3 contains 14 residues. The CDR3 loop is CATSSSWLSYGYTF. The CDR3 DNA is TGTGCCACCAGCAGTAGTTGGCTATCTTATGGCTACACCTTC.

The chain joins TRBV6-6 to TRBJ2-1; D unclear. Germline loops: CDR1 MNHNY, CDR2 SVGAGI (reference sequence). The V end was cut by 5 bases, the J end by 4 bases, with 9 bases between. The CDR3 is 13 amino acids. The CDR3 protein is CASSTRTYNEQFF. CDR3 coding DNA: TGTGCCAGCAGTACTCGTACGTACAATGAGCAGTTCTTC.

The chain's CDR3 is CASRRAGGSGANVLTF. In nucleotides, the CDR3 is TGCGCCAGCAGGAGGGCAGGGGGGTCTGGGGCCAACGTCCTGACTTTC. V usage is TRBV10-2 and J usage is TRBJ2-6, with D tentatively TRBD1 (7 bases). V lost 6 bases and J lost 1, with 13 bases in between. The CDR3 has 16 residues. The V gene's germline CDR1 is WSHSY and CDR2 SAAADI.

As concerns this clonotype: One end of the junction varies from germline; a read error may be responsible. The chain couples TRBV4-1 to TRBJ2-1; 10 nucleotides align to TRBD2. This CDR3 has 15 amino acids. Germline V lookup: CDR1 MGHRA, CDR2 YSYEKL. The CDR3 DNA sequence: TGCGCCAGCAACCAAGTTGTAGCGGGAGGCAATGAGCAGTTCTTC. This gives the protein CASNQVVAGGNEQFF.

V and J are TRBV4-3 and TRBJ2-3, with 9 bases lining up with TRBD2. Trimming took 3 bases from V and 2 from J; bases not matched to a gene: 9. In germline, CDR1 is LGHNA, CDR2 YSLEER. The CDR3 length is 17 residues. CDR3 region: CASSHQAGGLITDTQYF. As DNA, the CDR3 is TGCGCCAGCAGCCACCAAGCGGGGGGCCTCATCACAGATACGCAGTATTTT.

The gene calls are TRBV20-1 and TRBJ2-4, with 13 positions matching TRBD2. This CDR3 contains 14 residues. Germline V gene sequence: CDR1 DFQATT, CDR2 SNEGSKA (reference sequence). After removal of 3 bases from V and 13 bases from J, the junction contained 9 bases not matched to a gene. The CDR3 DNA reads TGCAGTGCTAGCATACTAGCGGGAGGGCCTCGGCAGTACTTC. Translation: CSASILAGGPRQYF.

The chain couples TRBV20-1 to TRBJ2-3; D may be TRBD2 (5 bases). Trimming took 1 base from V and 8 from J, leaving 10 bases between them. Germline V lookup: CDR1 DFQATT, CDR2 SNEGSKA (reference sequence). The CDR3 has 12 amino acids. In nucleotides, the CDR3 is TGCAGTGCTAGAGGGGAAGGGAGTACGCAGTATTTT. It codes for CSARGEGSTQYF.

V and J are TRBV25-1 and TRBJ1-5, with D maybe TRBD1 (5 bases). V was shortened by 3 bases and J by 0 bases, with 12 bases between the two germline ends. The CDR3 extends over 16 amino acids. Germline CDR1 is MGHDK and CDR2 is SYGVNS. This CDR3 is CASSDHRTHSNQPQHF. As DNA, the CDR3 is TGTGCCAGCAGTGACCACAGGACTCATAGCAATCAGCCCCAGCATTTT. The complete variable domain, with remaining parts taken from reference TRBV25-1 and TRBJ1-5, reads EADIYQTPRYLVIGTGKKITLECSQTMGHDKMYWYQQDPGMELHLIHYSYGVNSTEKGDLSSESTVSRIRTEHFPLTLESARPSHTSQYLCASSDHRTHSNQPQHFGDGTRLSIL.

The V gene is TRBV28, the J gene TRBJ2-1; D gene ambiguous. Deletions cut 4 bases from V and 1 base from J, with 11 bases between. The germline V gene encodes CDR1 MDHEN and CDR2 SYDVKM. The CDR3 consists of 15 residues. CDR3 nucleotides: TGTGCCAGCAGTTCCCACCAGGTATCCTACAATGAGCAGTTCTTC. This gives the protein CASSSHQVSYNEQFF.

The CDR3 DNA reads as TGTGCCAGCAGCTTTAGATTCGGGAGTTCCGGGGAGCTGTTTTTT. Amino acids: CASSFRFGSSGELFF. This chain connects TRBV7-2 to TRBJ2-2, with a possible D match to TRBD2 (6 bases). Trimming removed 3 bases at V and 6 bases at J, with 14 bases between. Germline V gene lookup returns CDR1 SGHTA and CDR2 FQGNSA. This CDR3 has 15 residues.

This clonotype was counted only a few times. This chain joins TRBV27 and TRBJ2-7; 11 bases align to TRBD2. This CDR3 comprises 14 residues. The trim removed 5 bases at V and 6 bases at J, leaving 6 bases unmatched. Germline lookup yields CDR1 MNHEY and CDR2 SMNVEV (reference sequence). The CDR3 coding sequence is TGTGCCAGCAGTACCGTAGCGGGAGGGGGCGAGCAGTACTTC. Translated: CASSTVAGGGEQYF.

The rearrangement uses TRBV9 and TRBJ2-7, with D unresolved. Germline assignment: CDR1 SGDLS and CDR2 YYNGEE. V shed 7 bases and J shed 0 bases, with 8 bases lying between them. The CDR3 loop spans 12 amino acids. The CDR3 is CASATDSYEQYF. In DNA, the CDR3 is TGTGCCAGCGCGACTGACTCCTACGAGCAGTACTTC.

Details on this clonotype: One end of the junction varies from germline; a read error may be responsible. This chain connects TRBV7-2 to TRBJ1-4; TRBD1 is a possible D gene (6 bases). This CDR3 contains 16 residues. Germline V gene lookup returns CDR1 SGHTA and CDR2 FQGNSA. CDR3 nucleotide sequence: TGTGCCGGCAGCTTAGTTTGGGACACAACTAATGAAAAACTGTTTTTT. Encoded protein: CAGSLVWDTTNEKLFF.

This clonotype was found many times. The V call is TRBV20-1, the J call TRBJ1-5; no firm D call. Germline CDR1 and CDR2: DFQATT and SNEGSKA (reference sequence). Trimming removed 1 base at V and 0 bases at J, with 4 bases between. The CDR3 sequence is 13 residues long. This CDR3 reads CSARGGSNQPQHF. CDR3 coding DNA: TGCAGTGCTAGAGGGGGTAGCAATCAGCCCCAGCATTTT.